Presented here are 9 T cell receptor beta chains from one specimen sequenced in a study of PD-1 blockade in classical Hodgkin lymphoma. Relapse after autologous stem cell transplantation occurred in every patient, and brentuximab vedotin exposure varied. By magnetic negative selection, CD4+ T cells were purified from thawed PBMCs. This table comes from immunoSEQ multiplex PCR, and its TCRdb copy is limited to in-frame clones, with some not included. There are 7,000 or so clones in the sample; about 77% occur only once, and just over 4% lies in the top ten. The sample was CD4+ T cells from blood, taken at baseline. The receptor source for this set is a human donor with classical Hodgkin lymphoma.

The chain combines TRBV5-4 with TRBJ2-3, with TRBD2 matching over 7 bases. Germline CDR1 and CDR2: SGHNT and YYREEE (reference sequence). This CDR3 is built from 15 residues. The junction had 7 bases not matched to a gene; V was cut back by 0 bases and J by 6 bases. As DNA, the CDR3 is TGTGCCAGCAGCTTGGGACCTAGCGGCCTGGATACGCAGTATTTT. It specifies CASSLGPSGLDTQYF.

The CDR3 sequence is CSIDGPGQKQETQYF. The DNA of the CDR3 is TGCAGCATCGACGGTCCGGGACAAAAGCAAGAGACCCAGTACTTC. The chain joins TRBV29-1 to TRBJ2-5, with a possible D match to TRBD1 (6 bases). Germline V CDR1 and CDR2: SQVTM, ANQGSEA. The germline V and J ends were trimmed by 8 bases and 2 bases, with 21 bases remaining between them. The CDR3 runs to 15 residues.

The genes are TRBV28 and TRBJ1-1; 10 positions match TRBD1. Per the germline V gene, CDR1 is MDHEN and CDR2 is SYDVKM. Trimming at V came to 5 bases and at J to 4 bases, leaving 7 bases not matched to a gene. The CDR3 loop spans 15 amino acids. This CDR3 is CASSQRTGGVTEAFF. The CDR3 nucleotides read TGTGCCAGCAGTCAGCGGACAGGGGGGGTCACTGAAGCTTTCTTT.

This chain joins TRBV6-6 and TRBJ2-5; 13 bases are shared with TRBD2. Germline V gene data show CDR1 as MNHNY and CDR2 as SVGAGI (reference sequence). CDR3 length: 16 residues. V was pared by 2 bases and J by 5 bases, with 5 bases of the junction left unmatched. CDR3 amino acids: CASSYPGLAGRETQYF. In DNA, the CDR3 is TGTGCCAGCAGTTACCCGGGACTAGCGGGGCGGGAGACCCAGTACTTC.

CDR3 nucleotides: TGTGCCAGCAGCTTACATGGCGGCGGGGAGCTGTTTTTT. It encodes CASSLHGGGELFF. V gene TRBV11-3 combines with J gene TRBJ2-2; D unclear. The CDR3 covers 13 residues. Trimming took off 2 bases at V and 7 bases at J, with 8 bases between the two ends. Germline V gene lookup returns CDR1 SGHNT and CDR2 YENEEA.

This chain uses TRBV4-3 with TRBJ1-6; maybe TRBD1 (5 bases). Germline V CDR1 and CDR2: LGHNA, YSLEER. Trimming shortened V by 0 bases and J by 10 bases, and 22 bases separated the two germline ends. The CDR3 consists of 18 residues. In DNA, the CDR3 is TGCGCCAGCAGCCAAGATGTGCACAGGCCGGGGTTATTCTCACCCCTCCACTTT. Residues: CASSQDVHRPGLFSPLHF.

This chain joins TRBV5-1 and TRBJ1-1, with unresolved D. CDR3 size: 13 residues. The germline V gene has CDR1 SGHRS and CDR2 YFSETQ. Trimming pared 0 bases from V and 1 base from J, leaving 4 bases between. The CDR3 loop is CASSLDRNTEAFF. In nucleotides, the CDR3 is TGCGCCAGCAGCTTGGACCGGAACACTGAAGCTTTCTTT.

V usage is TRBV18 and J usage is TRBJ1-2; D possibly corresponds to TRBD1 (5 bases). V was clipped by 3 bases and J by 4 bases, with 9 bases between them. This CDR3 has 13 amino acids. Per the germline V gene, CDR1 is KGHSH and CDR2 is LQKENI. This CDR3 reads CASSPRQGYGYTF. The CDR3 region has the DNA TGTGCCAGCTCACCTCGGCAGGGCTATGGCTACACCTTC.

The chain is built from TRBV25-1 and TRBJ1-6; D gene ambiguous. This CDR3 contains 13 residues. Trimming shortened V by 5 bases and J by 7 bases, and 9 bases separated the two germline ends. Per the germline V gene, CDR1 is MGHDK and CDR2 is SYGVNS. The CDR3 bases are TGTGCCAGCAGTACACTGACCAATTCACCCCTCCACTTT. Translating gives CASSTLTNSPLHF.